These 9 T cell receptor beta chains came from one sample sequenced in a study of Graves' ophthalmopathy and Graves' hyperthyroidism. Amplification from RNA transcripts yielded the TCR beta CDR3 regions. HTBI-primed RT-PCR formed the first round, and a multiplex PCR formed the second. TCRdb passed the multiplex PCR reads through MiXCR, listing each CDR3 protein once. The sample has a few hundred thousand distinct CDR3 sequences; roughly 21% are singletons. Sequences were obtained from peripheral blood. These receptors originate from a woman aged 18 to 35 with stable Graves' hyperthyroidism.

V and J are TRBV6-1 and TRBJ2-7; TRBD1 matches 9 bases. The CDR3 totals 16 residues. Germline lookup yields CDR1 MNHNS and CDR2 SASEGT. The V segment lost 5 bases and the J segment 2 bases; nucleotides outside the gene matches: 10. The DNA for the CDR3 is TGTGCCAGCAGTCCCTCCGGGACAGGGAAAACCTACGAGCAGTACTTC. Translation gives CASSPSGTGKTYEQYF.

This clonotype was recorded many times. The CDR3 DNA sequence: TGTGCCAGCAGCTTAGGGGCGAGGGGGTATGAGCAGTACTTC. Its translation: CASSLGARGYEQYF. The chain couples TRBV7-2 to TRBJ2-7, with D perhaps matching TRBD1 (6 bases). There are 14 residues in the CDR3. CDR1 is SGHTA and CDR2 is FQGNSA in the germline V gene. Trimming cost V 1 base and J 7 bases, with 14 bases left between them.

In its sample, this clonotype was seen a few times. Germline and junction disagree at one end, which may indicate a read error. V is TRBV28 and J is TRBJ2-7; the D gene is possibly TRBD1 (5 bases). The CDR3 spans 13 residues. Germline V gives CDR1 MDHEN, CDR2 SYDVKM. Written as DNA, the CDR3 is TGTGCCAGCAGTTTCGACAGCTCCTGCGAGCAGTACTTC. This gives the protein CASSFDSSCEQYF.

This clonotype was found many times. The gene calls are TRBV27 and TRBJ2-7, with a possible D match to TRBD1 (6 bases). V was clipped by 3 bases and J by 4 bases, with 10 bases between them. CDR1 is MNHEY, CDR2 SMNVEV, per germline (reference sequence). There are 13 residues in the CDR3. As DNA, the CDR3 is TGTGCCAGCAGTTTCGGGACATTTTACGAGCAGTACTTC. Amino acid sequence: CASSFGTFYEQYF.

Points on this clonotype: This may arise from a read error, as a much more abundant clone is one base away. The V and J genes are TRBV7-2 and TRBJ2-5, with TRBD1 as a possible D gene (6 bases). Trimming removed 10 bases at V and 5 bases at J, with 14 bases between. The CDR3 contains 12 residues. Germline CDR1 and CDR2: SGHTA and FQGNSA. Here the CDR3 reads CAISPRGETQYF. CDR3 DNA sequence: TGTGCCATCTCCCCCAGGGGCGAGACCCAGTACTTC.

This clonotype was detected only a few times. The genes are TRBV6-1 and TRBJ1-6; weak D call: TRBD1 (5 bases). The CDR3 is made up of 16 amino acids. Germline CDR1 is MNHNS and CDR2 is SASEGT. V shed 8 bases and J shed 9 bases, with 23 bases lying between them. The CDR3 bases are TGTGCCAGCTCCGCGGAGGGGCCCCACCGGGGTTCACCCCTCCACTTT. Its protein is CASSAEGPHRGSPLHF.

In this sample, this clonotype turned up many times. J is TRBJ2-5 and V is TRBV6-1; D possibly corresponds to TRBD1 (7 bases). From germline, CDR1 is MNHNS and CDR2 SASEGT. V lost 2 bases and J 4 bases, leaving 17 bases between the germline ends. CDR3 length: 16 amino acids. CDR3 sequence: CASSEISGGSLETQYF. As DNA, the CDR3 is TGTGCCAGCAGTGAAATTTCAGGGGGGTCCCTAGAGACCCAGTACTTC.

V is TRBV4-1 and J is TRBJ2-7, with 7 bases identical to TRBD2. The CDR3 extends over 16 amino acids. Trimming removed 1 base from V and 3 bases from J; junction bases left unmatched: 9. The germline CDR1 and CDR2 sequences are MGHRA and YSYEKL. The CDR3 DNA reads as TGCGCCAGCAGCCAAGTGGGGGGGAAACGGCTCTACGAGCAGTACTTC. Its translation: CASSQVGGKRLYEQYF.

This clonotype was picked up one time. One junction end does not reproduce the germline sequence, and a read error may be involved. This sequence joins TRBV11-2 and TRBJ2-7; D remains unclear. This CDR3 contains 12 residues. Germline V lookup: CDR1 SGHAT, CDR2 FQNNGV. CDR3 in amino acids: CASSLASYEHYF. As DNA, the CDR3 is TGTGCCAGCAGCTTAGCCAGCTACGAGCACTACTTC.